What follows describes a single T cell receptor (beta chain). In germline, CDR1 is SGHKS, CDR2 YYEKEE (reference sequence). The V and J ends lost 0 bases and 10 bases respectively, with 17 bases between them. The CDR3 extends over 16 amino acids. The data originate from a study of blood T cell repertoires in COVID-19. The wider study: The analysed material was cDNA or gDNA that came from T cells, B-cell-depleted T cells, or PBMCs.

Produced via immunoSEQ multiplex PCR; TCRdb's table is partial and in-frame only. There are 250,000 to 350,000 clones in the sample; 85% to 90% occur only once, and about 0.8% lies in the top ten. The J gene is TRBJ1-6, the V gene TRBV5-5; TRBD1 is a possible D gene (5 bases). This receptor was taken from a man in his thirties or forties with acute or convalescent COVID-19. Sequenced input: peripheral blood. The CDR3 nucleotides read TGTGCCAGCAGCTTGGAGTGGACAAATCTAGTGTCACCCCTCCACTTT. It encodes CASSLEWTNLVSPLHF.